These 10 T cell receptor beta chains came from one sample sequenced in a study of identical twins. From the 5' RACE reads, TCRdb called clonotypes with MiXCR, one entry per CDR3 protein. The sample includes more than 1.5 million distinct CDR3 sequences, about 32% seen only once; the top ten take about 0.27%. Material: cord blood. The receptors originated from a newborn girl in good health.

V usage is TRBV7-2 and J usage is TRBJ2-3, with TRBD2 matching over 9 bases. This CDR3 has 14 residues. V lost 3 bases and J lost 6; bases outside the gene matches: 4. The V gene's germline CDR1 is SGHTA and CDR2 FQGNSA. The CDR3 loop is CASSFSGGRDTQYF. The CDR3, as DNA: TGTGCCAGCAGCTTTAGCGGGGGACGGGATACGCAGTATTTT.

The chain uses TRBV7-9 and TRBJ2-5; 8 bases map to TRBD1. The V segment lost 1 base and the J segment 13 bases; nucleotides outside the gene matches: 8. CDR1 SEHNR and CDR2 FQNEAQ come from the germline V gene (reference sequence). There are 13 residues in the CDR3. CDR3 amino acids: CASSLGGDRGMYF. The CDR3 DNA follows: TGTGCCAGCAGCTTAGGCGGAGACAGGGGAATGTACTTC.

This chain links TRBV7-9 with TRBJ1-2, with D tentatively TRBD1 (6 bases). This CDR3 spans 13 amino acids. The germline V gene has CDR1 SEHNR and CDR2 FQNEAQ (reference sequence). Trimming took 2 bases from V and 9 from J, leaving 13 bases between them. The CDR3 nucleotides are TGTGCCAGCAGCTTATCCTCCGGGACACGCTACACCTTC. Protein: CASSLSSGTRYTF.

This chain connects TRBV28 to TRBJ2-4, with TRBD1 matching over 10 bases. Germline lookup yields CDR1 MDHEN and CDR2 SYDVKM. V gave up 10 bases and J gave up 3 bases; unmatched junction bases: 6. The CDR3 contains 14 residues. CDR3 in DNA: TGTGCCACCCGACAGGGGGCCTTCAAAAACATTCAGTACTTC. Translation gives CATRQGAFKNIQYF.

The chain has TRBV28 and TRBJ2-1, with TRBD2 matching 9 bases. CDR3 length: 16 residues. The V and J ends lost 4 bases and 7 bases, in that order; junction bases with no gene match: 11. The V gene's germline CDR1 is MDHEN and CDR2 SYDVKM. CDR3 amino acids: CASSWGIAGAGNEQFF. The CDR3 DNA reads as TGTGCCAGCAGTTGGGGAATAGCGGGAGCGGGAAATGAGCAGTTCTTC.

This clonotype was counted a few times. The chain has TRBV6-5 and TRBJ2-5, with a possible D match to TRBD2 (5 bases). Germline lookup yields CDR1 MNHEY and CDR2 SVGAGI. This CDR3 region has 16 residues. Trimming took 3 bases from V and 4 from J, leaving 18 bases between them. The CDR3 reads CASSYKRVWVRETQYF. As DNA, the CDR3 is TGTGCCAGCAGTTATAAGAGGGTATGGGTTAGAGAGACCCAGTACTTC.

The chain uses TRBV3-1 and TRBJ2-7; no definite D call. The germline V gene encodes CDR1 LGHDT and CDR2 YNNKEL (reference sequence). V was pared by 2 bases and J by 0 bases, with 11 bases between. The CDR3 loop spans 15 amino acids. As DNA, the CDR3 is TGTGCCAGCAGCCAATCACCCAGGAGCTCCTACGAGCAGTACTTC. Its translation is CASSQSPRSSYEQYF.

This clonotype was found many times. This chain joins TRBV15 and TRBJ2-3, with TRBD2 matching over 8 bases. The V gene's germline CDR1 is LNHNV and CDR2 YYDKDF (reference sequence). V was clipped by 6 bases and J by 4 bases; unmatched bases: 9. The CDR3 loop spans 15 amino acids. The CDR3 sequence is CATRNSGDRSDTQYF. The CDR3 coding sequence is TGTGCCACCAGAAATAGCGGGGATAGGTCAGATACGCAGTATTTT.

This clonotype was picked up one time. The chain is built from TRBV20-1 and TRBJ1-5; D is unresolved. The CDR3 is made up of 13 amino acids. V gave up 3 bases and J gave up 5 bases, with 11 bases separating them. Germline CDR1 DFQATT, CDR2 SNEGSKA (reference sequence). CDR3 nucleotides: TGCAGTGCTAGCGGCGGAGTAGATCAGCCCCAGCATTTT. It codes for CSASGGVDQPQHF.

The V and J genes are TRBV7-9 and TRBJ1-2; no clear D. CDR1 and CDR2 (germline): SEHNR, FQNEAQ (reference sequence). The CDR3 has 13 residues. Trimming shortened V by 5 bases and J by 5 bases, and 12 bases separated the two germline ends. The CDR3 nucleotides read TGTGCCAGCAGCCCGGACCTCATATATGGCTACACCTTC. Protein product: CASSPDLIYGYTF.